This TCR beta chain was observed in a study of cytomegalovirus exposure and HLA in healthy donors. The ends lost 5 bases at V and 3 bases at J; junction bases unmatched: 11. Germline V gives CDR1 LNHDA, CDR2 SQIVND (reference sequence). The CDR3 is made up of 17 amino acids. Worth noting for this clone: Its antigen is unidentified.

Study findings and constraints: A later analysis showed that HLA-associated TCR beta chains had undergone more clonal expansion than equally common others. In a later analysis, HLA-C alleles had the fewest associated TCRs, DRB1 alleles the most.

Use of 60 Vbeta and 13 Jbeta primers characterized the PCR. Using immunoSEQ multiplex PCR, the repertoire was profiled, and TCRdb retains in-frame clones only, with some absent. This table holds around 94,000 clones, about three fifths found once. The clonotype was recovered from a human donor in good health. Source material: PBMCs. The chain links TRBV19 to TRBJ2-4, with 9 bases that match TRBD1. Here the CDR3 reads CASSPGQGRPDKNIQYF. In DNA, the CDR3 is TGTGCCAGTAGTCCCGGACAGGGGCGTCCAGACAAAAACATTCAGTACTTC.